The sequence of this T cell receptor beta chain was determined in a study of blood T cell repertoires in COVID-19. Study summary: T cells, B-cell-depleted T cells, or PBMCs supplied cDNA or gDNA.

The table came from immunoSEQ multiplex PCR; TCRdb's copy has only in-frame clones and leaves some out. The sample lists around 96,000 clones, around 96% occurring once. This CDR3 is 13 amino acids long. The germline V gene encodes CDR1 MNHEY and CDR2 SVGAGI. V dropped 5 bases and J dropped 7 bases, with 11 bases sitting between them. This clonotype originated in a human donor with active COVID-19. The donor label of this sample is uncertain. V and J are TRBV6-5 and TRBJ1-4, with unresolved D. The sequenced material came from peripheral blood. This CDR3 is CASSPQHREKLFF. In DNA, the CDR3 is TGTGCCAGCAGTCCACAACATCGTGAAAAACTGTTTTTT.